The T cell receptor beta chain described here comes from a study of T cell repertoires and HLA-DP antigens. Regarding the study as a whole: No separate analysis of naive versus memory CD4+ cells was done.

Remarks on this clone: Antigen specificity is unknown.

The CDR3 sequence is 12 residues long. V lost 8 bases and J lost 7, with 11 bases in between. The germline CDR1 and CDR2 sequences are MNHNS and SASEGT. Generated by immunoSEQ multiplex PCR, the TCRdb table keeps only in-frame clones and is missing some. The sample carries about 89,000 clones, 86% recorded once. V and J are TRBV6-1 and TRBJ2-2; D not certain. The clonotype originates from a man aged 45 to 65 in good health and CMV-seronegative. Sequencing was carried out using CD4+ T cells from PBMCs. CDR3 protein: CASGYSGGELFF. The CDR3 DNA reads as TGTGCCAGCGGATATAGTGGCGGGGAGCTGTTTTTT.